The 4 T cell receptor beta chains given below trace back to one sample, sequenced in a study of T cell responses to AZD1222 COVID-19 vaccine (dated by TCRdb to the early 2020s). The time point label corresponds to: about 28 days (+/-7) after the second vaccine dose. The library was built by means of the immunoSEQ multiplex PCR assay. Sourced from immuneACCESS, this table was stored by TCRdb with only in-frame sequences that have V and J called. A share of the clones is absent; for the studies checked, an unresolved V gene accounts for under half, and the remainder has no known explanation. The sample records about 31,000 clones, 85% to 90% of which are singletons. Approximately 14% of the sample goes to the ten largest clones. The sample here was peripheral blood, taken 28 days after the second AZD1222 dose. These receptors all come from an adult who received the AZD1222 COVID-19 vaccine.

This clone has just a few counts. V and J are TRBV14 and TRBJ1-6, with D unclear. The ends were cut back, 3 bases at V and 8 bases at J, with 5 bases in the middle. The CDR3 loop spans 12 amino acids. Per the germline V gene, CDR1 is SGHDN and CDR2 is FVKESK. The DNA for the CDR3 is TGTGCCAGCAGCCAGGGTTATTCACCCCTCCACTTT. The encoded protein is CASSQGYSPLHF.

V gene TRBV7-2 combines with J gene TRBJ2-1; TRBD1 matches at 10 bases. Unmatched junction bases numbered 11, after V lost 1 base and J lost 8 bases. The CDR3 has 17 residues. The germline V gene has CDR1 SGHTA and CDR2 FQGNSA. The CDR3 DNA reads TGTGCCAGCAGCTTAGTGTCTAGGGACAGGGGATGGGATGAGCAGTTCTTC. It codes for CASSLVSRDRGWDEQFF. The entire variable domain, with the rest obtained from reference TRBV7-2 and TRBJ2-1, is as follows: GAGVSQSPSNKVTEKGKDVELRCDPISGHTALYWYRQSLGQGLEFLIYFQGNSAPDKSGLPSDRFSAERTGGSVSTLTIQRTQQEDSAVYLCASSLVSRDRGWDEQFFGPGTRLTVL.

This chain joins TRBV3-1 (or the pseudogene TRBV3-2) and TRBJ2-6; 12 bases agree with TRBD1. Unmatched junction bases numbered 2, after V lost 0 bases and J lost 2 bases. The CDR3 extends over 18 amino acids. CDR1 and CDR2 from the germline V gene are LGHDT and YNNKEL (reference sequence). The CDR3 here is CASSQEGQGATGANVLTF. Here the CDR3 DNA reads TGTGCCAGCAGCCAAGAGGGACAGGGGGCGACTGGGGCCAACGTCCTGACTTTC.

This chain connects TRBV7-9 to TRBJ2-5; 9 bases align to TRBD2. This CDR3 contains 19 residues. J gave up 5 bases and V 8 bases, and 24 bases lay outside the gene matches. Germline assignment: CDR1 SEHNR and CDR2 FQNEAQ (reference sequence). CDR3 in amino acids: CASRPSMGGRRGGSETQYF. The CDR3 DNA reads TGTGCCAGCCGCCCGTCCATGGGGGGAAGGCGGGGGGGCAGCGAGACCCAGTACTTC.